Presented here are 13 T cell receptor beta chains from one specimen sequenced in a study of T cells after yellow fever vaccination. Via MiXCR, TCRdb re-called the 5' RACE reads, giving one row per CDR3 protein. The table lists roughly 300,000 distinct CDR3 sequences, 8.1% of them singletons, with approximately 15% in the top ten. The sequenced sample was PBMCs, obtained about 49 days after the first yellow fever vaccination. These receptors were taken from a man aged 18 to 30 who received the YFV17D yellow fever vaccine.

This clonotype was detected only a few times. The CDR3 DNA reads as TGTGCCTGGAGTGTGGGCAGTCTAGCGGATCAGCCCCAGCATTTT. As protein: CAWSVGSLADQPQHF. This rearrangement joins TRBV30 to TRBJ1-5; D is undetermined. Trimming pared 0 bases from V and 5 bases from J, leaving 14 bases between. The germline gives CDR1 GTSNPN, CDR2 SVGIG (reference sequence). CDR3 size: 15 residues.

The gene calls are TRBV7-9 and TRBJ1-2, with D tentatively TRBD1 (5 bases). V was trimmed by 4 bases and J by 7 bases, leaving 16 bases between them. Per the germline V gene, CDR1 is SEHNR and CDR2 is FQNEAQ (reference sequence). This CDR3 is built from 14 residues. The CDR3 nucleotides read TGTGCCAGCAGCTGGGGGGGTGGAAGTGGTGGCTACACCTTC. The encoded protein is CASSWGGGSGGYTF. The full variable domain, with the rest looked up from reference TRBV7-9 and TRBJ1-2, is DTGVSQNPRHKITKRGQNVTFRCDPISEHNRLYWYRQTLGQGPEFLTYFQNEAQLEKSRLLSDRFSAERPKGSFSTLEIQRTEQGDSAMYLCASSWGGGSGGYTFGSGTRLTVV.

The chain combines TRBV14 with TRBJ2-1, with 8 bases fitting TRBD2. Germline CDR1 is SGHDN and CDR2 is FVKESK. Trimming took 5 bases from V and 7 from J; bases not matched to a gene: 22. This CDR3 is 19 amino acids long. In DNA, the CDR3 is TGTGCCAGCAGCGACACCGGGACTAGTATTCCGTTGGTCGTGAATGAGCAGTTCTTC. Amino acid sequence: CASSDTGTSIPLVVNEQFF.

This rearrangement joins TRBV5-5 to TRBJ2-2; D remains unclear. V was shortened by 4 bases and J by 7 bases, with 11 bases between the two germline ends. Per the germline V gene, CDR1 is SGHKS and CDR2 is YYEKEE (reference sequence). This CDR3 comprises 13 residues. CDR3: CASSHEANGELFF. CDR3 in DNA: TGTGCCAGCAGCCATGAAGCCAACGGGGAGCTGTTTTTT.

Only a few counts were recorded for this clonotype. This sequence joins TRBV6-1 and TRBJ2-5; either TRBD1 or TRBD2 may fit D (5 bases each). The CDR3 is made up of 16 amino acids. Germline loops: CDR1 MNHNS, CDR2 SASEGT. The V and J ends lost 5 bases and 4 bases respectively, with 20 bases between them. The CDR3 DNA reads TGTGCCAGCAGTAGCACTGGGCCTCCGGGGCCAGAGACCCAGTACTTC. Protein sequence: CASSSTGPPGPETQYF.

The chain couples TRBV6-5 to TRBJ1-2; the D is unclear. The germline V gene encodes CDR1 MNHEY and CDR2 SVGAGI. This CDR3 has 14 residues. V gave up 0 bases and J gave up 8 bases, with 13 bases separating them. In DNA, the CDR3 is TGTGCCAGCAGTTACTCGAGGGCCCTGGGAGGCTACACCTTC. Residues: CASSYSRALGGYTF.

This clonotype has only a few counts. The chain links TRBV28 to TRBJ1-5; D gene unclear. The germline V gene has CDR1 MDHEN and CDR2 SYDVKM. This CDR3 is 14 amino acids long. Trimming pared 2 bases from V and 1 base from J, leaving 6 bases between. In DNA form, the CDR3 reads TGTGCCAGCAGTTTAGCCCAGAGCAATCAGCCCCAGCATTTT. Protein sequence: CASSLAQSNQPQHF.

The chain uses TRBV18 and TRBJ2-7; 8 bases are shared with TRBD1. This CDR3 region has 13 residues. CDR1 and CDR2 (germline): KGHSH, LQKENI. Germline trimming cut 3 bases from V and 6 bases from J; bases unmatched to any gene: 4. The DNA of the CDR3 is TGTGCCAGCTCACCGGACAGGGCAATCGAGCAGTACGTC. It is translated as CASSPDRAIEQYV.

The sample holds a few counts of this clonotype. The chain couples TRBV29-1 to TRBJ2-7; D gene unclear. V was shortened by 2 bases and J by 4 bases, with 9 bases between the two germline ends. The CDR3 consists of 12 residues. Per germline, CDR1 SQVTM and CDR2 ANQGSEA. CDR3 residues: CSVELPTYEQYF. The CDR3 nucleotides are TGCAGCGTTGAACTACCAACGTACGAGCAGTACTTC.

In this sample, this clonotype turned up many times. For the CDR3, the DNA is TGTGCCAGCTCACGAGGAGGTTACGAGCAGTACGTC. It is translated as CASSRGGYEQYV. This chain links TRBV18 with TRBJ2-7; tentatively, D is TRBD2 (5 bases). The CDR3 is 12 residues long. V lost 4 bases and J lost 4, with 8 bases in between. Germline V gives CDR1 KGHSH, CDR2 LQKENI.

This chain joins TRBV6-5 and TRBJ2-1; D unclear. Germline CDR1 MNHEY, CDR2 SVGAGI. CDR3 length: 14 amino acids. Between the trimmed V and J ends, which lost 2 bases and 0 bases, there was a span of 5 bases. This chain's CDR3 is CASSYPGSYNEQFF. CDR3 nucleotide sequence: TGTGCCAGCAGTTACCCGGGCTCCTACAATGAGCAGTTCTTC.

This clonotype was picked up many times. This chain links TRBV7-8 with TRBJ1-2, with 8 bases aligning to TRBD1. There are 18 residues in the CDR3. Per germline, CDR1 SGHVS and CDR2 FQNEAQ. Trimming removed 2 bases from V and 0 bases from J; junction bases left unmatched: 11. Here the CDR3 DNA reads TGTGCCAGCAGCTTAAGGACAGGGCCTATTTTCCCTAACTATGGCTACACCTTC. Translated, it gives CASSLRTGPIFPNYGYTF.

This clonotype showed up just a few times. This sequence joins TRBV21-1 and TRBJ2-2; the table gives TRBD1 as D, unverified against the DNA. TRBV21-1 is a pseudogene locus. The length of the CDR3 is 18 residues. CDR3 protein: CASSKRGTGAMNTGELFF. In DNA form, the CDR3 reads TGTGCCAGCAGCAAAAGGGGGACAGGGGCGATGAACACCGGGGAGCTGTTTTTT.